This TCR beta chain was captured by sequencing in a study of T-cell reconstitution after alpha-beta-depleted transplantation in children. This clonotype showed up many times. Germline CDR1 is ENHRY and CDR2 is SYGVKD. Trimming removed 2 bases from V and 0 bases from J, with 13 bases in between. The CDR3 spans 16 residues. Unique molecular identifiers were built into the TCRbeta library. MiXCR, run by TCRdb on the PCR reads, gives a single entry per CDR3 protein. Of around 400,000 distinct CDR3 sequences in the sample, about a tenth were seen once. This TCR was recovered from a human donor who donated a stem cell graft to a child with acute myeloid leukemia. This specimen was PBMCs from the stem cell graft donor, taken from the stem cell graft. The rearrangement joins TRBV10-3 to TRBJ1-1, with D hard to call. The CDR3 sequence: CAISERVGPVNTEAFF. The CDR3 region has the DNA TGTGCCATCAGTGAGAGGGTTGGCCCGGTGAACACTGAAGCTTTCTTT.